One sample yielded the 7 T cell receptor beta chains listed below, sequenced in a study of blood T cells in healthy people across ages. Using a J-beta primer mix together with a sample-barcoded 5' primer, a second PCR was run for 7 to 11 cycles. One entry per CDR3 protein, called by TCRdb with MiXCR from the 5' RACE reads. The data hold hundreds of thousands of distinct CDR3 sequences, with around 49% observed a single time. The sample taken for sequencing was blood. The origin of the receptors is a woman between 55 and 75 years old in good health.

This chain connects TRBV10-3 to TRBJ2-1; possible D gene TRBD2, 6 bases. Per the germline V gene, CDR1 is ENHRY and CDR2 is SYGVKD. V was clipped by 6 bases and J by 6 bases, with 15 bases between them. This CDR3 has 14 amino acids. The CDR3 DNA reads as TGTGCCATCAGAACAGCGGGTGCAGCCAATGAGCAGTTCTTC. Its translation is CAIRTAGAANEQFF.

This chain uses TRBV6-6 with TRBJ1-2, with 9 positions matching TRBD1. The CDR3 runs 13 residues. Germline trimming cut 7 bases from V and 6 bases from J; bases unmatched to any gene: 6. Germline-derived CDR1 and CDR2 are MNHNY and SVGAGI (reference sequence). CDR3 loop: CASNRDRGNGYTF. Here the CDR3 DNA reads TGTGCCAGCAATCGCGACAGGGGGAATGGCTACACCTTC.

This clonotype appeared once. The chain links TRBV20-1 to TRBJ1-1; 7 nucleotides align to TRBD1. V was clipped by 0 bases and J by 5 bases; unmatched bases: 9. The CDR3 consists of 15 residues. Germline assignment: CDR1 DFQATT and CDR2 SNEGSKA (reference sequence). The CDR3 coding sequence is TGCAGTGCTAGAGACATTAGGGGGCGATTTACTGAAGCTTTCTTT. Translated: CSARDIRGRFTEAFF.

The CDR3 sequence: CASSSGTGVVSNEKLFF. As DNA, the CDR3 is TGTGCCAGCAGCTCCGGGACAGGGGTCGTGTCTAATGAAAAACTGTTTTTT. The genes are TRBV7-9 and TRBJ1-4, with 10 nucleotides matching TRBD1. Germline V CDR1 and CDR2: SEHNR, FQNEAQ (reference sequence). The CDR3 contains 17 residues. The ends lost 4 bases at V and 3 bases at J; junction bases unmatched: 8.

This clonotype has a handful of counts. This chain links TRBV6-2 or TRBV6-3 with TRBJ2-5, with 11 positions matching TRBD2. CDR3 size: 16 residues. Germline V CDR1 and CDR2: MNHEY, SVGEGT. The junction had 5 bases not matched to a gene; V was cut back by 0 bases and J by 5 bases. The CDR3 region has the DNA TGTGCCAGCAGTTACTCCACTAGCGGGAGAGGTGAGACCCAGTACTTC. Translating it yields CASSYSTSGRGETQYF.

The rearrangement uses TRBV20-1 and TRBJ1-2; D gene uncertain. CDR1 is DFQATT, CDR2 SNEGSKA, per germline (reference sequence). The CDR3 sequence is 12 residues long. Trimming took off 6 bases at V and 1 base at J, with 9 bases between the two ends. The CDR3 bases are TGCAGTGCCATCCCCGTTAACTATGGCTACACCTTC. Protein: CSAIPVNYGYTF.

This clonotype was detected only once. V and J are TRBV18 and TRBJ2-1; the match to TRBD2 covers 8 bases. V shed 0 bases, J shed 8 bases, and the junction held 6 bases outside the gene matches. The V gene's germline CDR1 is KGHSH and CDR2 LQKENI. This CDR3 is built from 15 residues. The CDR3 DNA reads TGTGCCAGCTCACCACCAACGGGAGGGGTAGATGAGCAGTTCTTC. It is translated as CASSPPTGGVDEQFF.